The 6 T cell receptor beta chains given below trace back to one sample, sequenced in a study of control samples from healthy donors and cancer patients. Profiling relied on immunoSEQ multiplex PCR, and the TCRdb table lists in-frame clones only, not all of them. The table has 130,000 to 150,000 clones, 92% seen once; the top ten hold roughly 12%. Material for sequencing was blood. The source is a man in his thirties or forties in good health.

CDR3 residues: CASSVEGGSYYGYTF. CDR3 nucleotide sequence: TGTGCCAGCAGCGTAGAGGGTGGGTCTTACTATGGCTACACCTTC. The chain is built from TRBV9 and TRBJ1-2; the D is unclear. Trimming left V 0 bases short and J 3 bases short, with 12 bases between. From germline, CDR1 is SGDLS and CDR2 YYNGEE. The CDR3 covers 15 residues.

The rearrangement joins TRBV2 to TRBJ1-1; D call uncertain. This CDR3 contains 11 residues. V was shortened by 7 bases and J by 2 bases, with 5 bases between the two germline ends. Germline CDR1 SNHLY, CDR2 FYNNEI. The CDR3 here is CASIANTEAFF. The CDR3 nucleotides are TGTGCCAGCATAGCTAACACTGAAGCTTTCTTT.

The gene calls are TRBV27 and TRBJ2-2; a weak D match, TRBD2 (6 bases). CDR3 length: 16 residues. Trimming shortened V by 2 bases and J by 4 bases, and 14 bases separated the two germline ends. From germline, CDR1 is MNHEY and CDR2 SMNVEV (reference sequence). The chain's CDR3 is CASSLMGGAITGELFF. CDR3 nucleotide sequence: TGTGCCAGCAGTTTAATGGGGGGTGCGATCACCGGGGAGCTGTTTTTT.

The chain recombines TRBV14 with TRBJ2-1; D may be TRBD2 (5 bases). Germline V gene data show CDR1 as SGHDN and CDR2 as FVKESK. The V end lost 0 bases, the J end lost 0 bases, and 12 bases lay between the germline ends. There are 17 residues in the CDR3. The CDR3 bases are TGTGCCAGCAGCCAAGATTTGGACGGGATCTCCTACAATGAGCAGTTCTTC. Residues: CASSQDLDGISYNEQFF. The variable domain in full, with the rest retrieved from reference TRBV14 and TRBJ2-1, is EAGVTQFPSHSVIEKGQTVTLRCDPISGHDNLYWYRRVMGKEIKFLLHFVKESKQDESGMPNNRFLAERTGGTYSTLKVQPAELEDSGVYFCASSQDLDGISYNEQFFGPGTRLTVL.

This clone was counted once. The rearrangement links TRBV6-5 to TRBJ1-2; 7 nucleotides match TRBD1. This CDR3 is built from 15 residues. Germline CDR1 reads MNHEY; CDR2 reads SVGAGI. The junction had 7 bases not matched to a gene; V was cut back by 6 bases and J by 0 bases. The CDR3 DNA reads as TGTGCCAGCAGAAACACCGGGACAGCTAACTATGGCTACACCTTC. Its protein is CASRNTGTANYGYTF.

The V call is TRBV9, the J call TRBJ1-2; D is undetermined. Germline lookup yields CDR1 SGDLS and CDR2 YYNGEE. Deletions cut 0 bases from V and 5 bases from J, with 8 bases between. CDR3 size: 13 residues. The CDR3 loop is CASSVEGDYGYTF. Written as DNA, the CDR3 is TGTGCCAGCAGCGTAGAGGGTGATTATGGCTACACCTTC.